This TCR beta chain was identified in a study of vaccination effects on CD4 cells after COVID-19. General study points: Convalescent patients were few in the study, and early post-infection timepoints were absent. After vaccination, at late timepoints, clones induced by infection and by vaccine contracted markedly.

Viral peptide pool expansion of antigen-specific CD4+ T cells preceded sequencing in the ViraFEST assay. Once cultured for approximately eleven days, the cells underwent separation to obtain CD4+ T cells. Each participant was given two doses of one vaccine (BNT162b2 or mRNA-1273). This clone was seen only a few times. The antigen is not known. Profiling relied on immunoSEQ multiplex PCR, and the TCRdb table lists in-frame clones only, not all of them. The repertoire has 24,000 or so clones, roughly three quarters of them found once; the top ten carry approximately 8%. CDR3 length equals 16 residues. The V gene end was trimmed by 2 bases and the J gene end by 8 bases; junction bases not matched to a gene: 8. In germline, CDR1 is SEHNR, CDR2 FQNEAQ (reference sequence).

This specimen consisted of CD4+ T cells from PBMCs cultured with SARS-CoV-2 spike peptides, obtained after COVID-19 vaccination. The sequence derives from a human donor who received a COVID-19 vaccine. The J gene is TRBJ2-1, the V gene TRBV7-9; TRBD2 matches 11 bases. The CDR3 coding sequence is TGTGCCAGCAGCTTACGTAGCGGGGGGGTTCGCTATGAGCAGTTCTTC. Translating gives CASSLRSGGVRYEQFF.